This TCR beta chain was sequenced during a study of cytomegalovirus exposure and HLA in healthy donors. Study-wide background: Assignment to the Caucasian-associated ancestry cluster applied to more than 75% of the roughly 400 genotyped donors.

Study-wide results and limits: Common viral pathogens (according to a later analysis) appeared linked to several of the most significant clusters. Segments of the TCR beta V type were, in most cases, productive about 87% or about 30% of the time in an earlier analysis. The authors enumerated 150 to 200 TCR beta chains as linked to cytomegalovirus.

In the case of this clone: Its antigen is still unknown.

In the PCR, 60 Vbeta and 13 Jbeta primers were used. Here immunoSEQ multiplex PCR was the method, and the copy in TCRdb shows in-frame clones only, minus some. Of a few hundred thousand clones in the sample, about 74% are singletons; the top ten hold around a sixth. V trimming: 1 base; J trimming: 5 bases; junction bases outside the gene matches: 6. Germline assignment: CDR1 SGHRS and CDR2 YFSETQ. The CDR3 has 15 amino acids. The chain carries TRBV5-1 and TRBJ2-1; 7 bases are a match to TRBD2. The origin of this receptor is a man between 40 and 49 years old in good health and CMV-seronegative. The sample consisted of PBMCs. DNA for the CDR3: TGCGCCAGCAGCTTGAGGACGGGGGGTAACAATGAGCAGTTCTTC. It codes for CASSLRTGGNNEQFF.